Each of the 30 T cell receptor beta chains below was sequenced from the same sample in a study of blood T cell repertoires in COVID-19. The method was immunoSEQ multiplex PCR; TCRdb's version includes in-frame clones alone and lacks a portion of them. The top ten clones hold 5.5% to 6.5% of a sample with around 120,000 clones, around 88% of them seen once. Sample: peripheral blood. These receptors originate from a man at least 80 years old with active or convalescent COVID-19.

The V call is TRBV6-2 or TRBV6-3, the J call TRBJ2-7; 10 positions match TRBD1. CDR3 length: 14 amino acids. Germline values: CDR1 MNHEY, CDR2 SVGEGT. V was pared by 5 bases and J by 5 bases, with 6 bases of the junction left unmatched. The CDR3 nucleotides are TGTGCCAGCAGTGACAGGGGGCGCGGCCACGAGCAGTACTTC. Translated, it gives CASSDRGRGHEQYF.

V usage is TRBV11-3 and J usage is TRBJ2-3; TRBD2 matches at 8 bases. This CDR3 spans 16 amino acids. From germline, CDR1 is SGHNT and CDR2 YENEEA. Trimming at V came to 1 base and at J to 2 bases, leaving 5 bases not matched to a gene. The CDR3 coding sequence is TGTGCCAGCAGCTTAGGGAGCGGGGGCCCCACAGATACGCAGTATTTT. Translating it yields CASSLGSGGPTDTQYF. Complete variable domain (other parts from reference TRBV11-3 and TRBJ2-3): EAGVVQSPRYKIIEKKQPVAFWCNPISGHNTLYWYLQNLGQGPELLIRYENEEAVDDSQLPKDRFSAERLKGVDSTLKIQPAELGDSAVYLCASSLGSGGPTDTQYFGPGTRLTVL.

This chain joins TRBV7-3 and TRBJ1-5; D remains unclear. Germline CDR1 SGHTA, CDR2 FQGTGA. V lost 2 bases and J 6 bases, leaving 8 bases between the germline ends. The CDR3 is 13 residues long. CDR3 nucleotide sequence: TGTGCCAGCAGCTTAGATCGCGGTCAGCCCCAGCATTTT. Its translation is CASSLDRGQPQHF.

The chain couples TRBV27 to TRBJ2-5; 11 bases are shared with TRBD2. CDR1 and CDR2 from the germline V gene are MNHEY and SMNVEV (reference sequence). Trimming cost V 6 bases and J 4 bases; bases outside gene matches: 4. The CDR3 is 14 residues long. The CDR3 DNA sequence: TGTGCCAGCAGCCGACTAGCGGGATCAGAGACCCAGTACTTC. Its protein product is CASSRLAGSETQYF.

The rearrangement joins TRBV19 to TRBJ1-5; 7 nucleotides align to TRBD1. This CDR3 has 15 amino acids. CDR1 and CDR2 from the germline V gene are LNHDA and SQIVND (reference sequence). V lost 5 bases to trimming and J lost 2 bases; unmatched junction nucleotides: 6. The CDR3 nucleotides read TGTGCCAGTAGTTCGGTCGGACAGGGCAATCAGCCCCAGCATTTT. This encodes CASSSVGQGNQPQHF.

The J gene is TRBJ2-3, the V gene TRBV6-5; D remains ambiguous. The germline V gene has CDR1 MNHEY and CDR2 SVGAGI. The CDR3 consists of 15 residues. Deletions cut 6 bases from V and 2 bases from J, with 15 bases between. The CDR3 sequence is CASSRLTLLTDTQYF. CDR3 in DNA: TGTGCCAGCAGCCGACTGACGCTCCTCACAGATACGCAGTATTTT.

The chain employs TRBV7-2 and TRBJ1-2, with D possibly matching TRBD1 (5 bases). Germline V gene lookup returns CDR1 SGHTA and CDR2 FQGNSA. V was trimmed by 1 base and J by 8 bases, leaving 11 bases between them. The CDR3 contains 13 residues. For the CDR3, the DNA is TGTGCCAGCAGCTTAGTCGGGGGTCGAGGCTACACCTTC. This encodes CASSLVGGRGYTF. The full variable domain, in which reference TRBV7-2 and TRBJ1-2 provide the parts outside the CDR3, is GAGVSQSPSNKVTEKGKDVELRCDPISGHTALYWYRQSLGQGLEFLIYFQGNSAPDKSGLPSDRFSAERTGGSVSTLTIQRTQQEDSAVYLCASSLVGGRGYTFGSGTRLTVV.

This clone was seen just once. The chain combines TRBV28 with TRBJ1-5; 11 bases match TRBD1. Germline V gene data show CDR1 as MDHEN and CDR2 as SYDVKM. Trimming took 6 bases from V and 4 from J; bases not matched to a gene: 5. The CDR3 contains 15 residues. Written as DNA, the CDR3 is TGTGCCAGCAGAACCGGGACAGGGGGAAATCAGCCCCAGCATTTT. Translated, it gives CASRTGTGGNQPQHF.

The CDR3: CASSFGQGNTEAFF. Here the CDR3 DNA reads TGTGCCAGCAGCTTTGGTCAGGGGAACACTGAAGCTTTCTTT. The chain recombines TRBV11-3 with TRBJ1-1; D is perhaps TRBD1 (5 bases). The germline V gene has CDR1 SGHNT and CDR2 YENEEA. V lost 3 bases, J lost 1 base, and 9 bases lay in between. This CDR3 region has 14 residues.

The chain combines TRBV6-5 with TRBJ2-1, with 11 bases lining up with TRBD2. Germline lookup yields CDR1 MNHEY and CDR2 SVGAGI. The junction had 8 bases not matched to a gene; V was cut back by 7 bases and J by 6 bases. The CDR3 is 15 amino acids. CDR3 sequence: CASTTLSGGANEQFF. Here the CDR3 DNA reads TGTGCCAGCACTACCCTTAGCGGGGGGGCCAATGAGCAGTTCTTC.

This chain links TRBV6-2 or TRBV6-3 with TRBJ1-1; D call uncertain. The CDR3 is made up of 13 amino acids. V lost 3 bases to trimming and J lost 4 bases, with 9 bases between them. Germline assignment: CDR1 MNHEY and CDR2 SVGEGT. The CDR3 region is CASSYLYTTEAFF. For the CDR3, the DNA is TGTGCCAGCAGTTATCTCTATACCACTGAAGCTTTCTTT.

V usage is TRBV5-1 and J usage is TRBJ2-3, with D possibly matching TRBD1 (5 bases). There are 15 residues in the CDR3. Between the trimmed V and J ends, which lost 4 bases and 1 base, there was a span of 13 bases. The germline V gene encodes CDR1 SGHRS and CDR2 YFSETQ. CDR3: CASSQGDPRTDTQYF. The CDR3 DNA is TGCGCCAGCAGCCAGGGTGATCCACGCACAGATACGCAGTATTTT.

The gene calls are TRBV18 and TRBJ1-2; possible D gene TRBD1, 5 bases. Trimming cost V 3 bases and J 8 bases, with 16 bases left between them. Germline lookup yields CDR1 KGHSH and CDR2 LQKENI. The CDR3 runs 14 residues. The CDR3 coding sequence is TGTGCCAGCTCACCGGACTATGGGGGTCGAGGCTACACCTTC. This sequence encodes CASSPDYGGRGYTF.

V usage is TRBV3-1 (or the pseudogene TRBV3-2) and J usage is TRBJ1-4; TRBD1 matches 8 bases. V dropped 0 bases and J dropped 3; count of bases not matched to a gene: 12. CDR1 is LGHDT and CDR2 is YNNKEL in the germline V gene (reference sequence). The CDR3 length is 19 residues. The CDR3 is CASSQELVDREVSNEKLFF. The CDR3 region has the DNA TGTGCCAGCAGCCAAGAATTGGTGGACAGGGAGGTTTCTAATGAAAAACTGTTTTTT.

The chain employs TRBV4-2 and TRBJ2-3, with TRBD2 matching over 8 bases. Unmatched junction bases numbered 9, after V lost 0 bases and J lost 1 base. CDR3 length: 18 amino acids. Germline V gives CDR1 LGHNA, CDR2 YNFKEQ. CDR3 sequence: CASSQDSGGAGGTDTQYF. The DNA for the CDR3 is TGTGCCAGCAGCCAAGACTCCGGGGGGGCTGGCGGCACAGATACGCAGTATTTT.

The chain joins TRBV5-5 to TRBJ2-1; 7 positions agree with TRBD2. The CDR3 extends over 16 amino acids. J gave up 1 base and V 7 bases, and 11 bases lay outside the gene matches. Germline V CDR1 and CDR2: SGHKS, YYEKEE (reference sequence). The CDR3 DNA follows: TGTGCCAGCTTTAGTCCCGGGGGGTATTCCTACAATGAGCAGTTCTTC. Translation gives CASFSPGGYSYNEQFF.

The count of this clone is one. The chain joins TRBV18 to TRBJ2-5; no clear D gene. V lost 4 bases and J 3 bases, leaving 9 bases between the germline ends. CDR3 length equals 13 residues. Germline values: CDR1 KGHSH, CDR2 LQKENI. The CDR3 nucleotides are TGTGCCAGCTCACAACTCCCCGAAGAGACCCAGTACTTC. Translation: CASSQLPEETQYF.

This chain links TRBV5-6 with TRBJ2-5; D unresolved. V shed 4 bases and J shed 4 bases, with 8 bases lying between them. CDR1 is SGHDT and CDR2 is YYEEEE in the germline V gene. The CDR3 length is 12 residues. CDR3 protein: CASSGIAETQYF. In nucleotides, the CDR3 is TGTGCCAGCAGCGGAATAGCAGAGACCCAGTACTTC. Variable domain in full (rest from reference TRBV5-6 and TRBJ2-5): DAGVTQSPTHLIKTRGQQVTLRCSPKSGHDTVSWYQQALGQGPQFIFQYYEEEERQRGNFPDRFSGHQFPNYSSELNVNALLLGDSALYLCASSGIAETQYFGPGTRLLVL.

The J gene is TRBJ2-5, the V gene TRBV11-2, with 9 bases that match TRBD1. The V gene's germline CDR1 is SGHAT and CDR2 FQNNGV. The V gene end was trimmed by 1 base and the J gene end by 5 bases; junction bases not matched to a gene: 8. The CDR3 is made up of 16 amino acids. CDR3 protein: CASSLGGTGTWETQYF. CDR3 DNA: TGTGCCAGCAGCTTAGGCGGGACAGGGACGTGGGAGACCCAGTACTTC.

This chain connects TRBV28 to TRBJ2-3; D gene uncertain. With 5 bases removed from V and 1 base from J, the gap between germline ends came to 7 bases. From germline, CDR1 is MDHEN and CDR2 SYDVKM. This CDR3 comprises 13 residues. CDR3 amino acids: CASSVAGTDTQYF. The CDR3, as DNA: TGTGCCAGCAGTGTGGCGGGCACAGATACGCAGTATTTT.

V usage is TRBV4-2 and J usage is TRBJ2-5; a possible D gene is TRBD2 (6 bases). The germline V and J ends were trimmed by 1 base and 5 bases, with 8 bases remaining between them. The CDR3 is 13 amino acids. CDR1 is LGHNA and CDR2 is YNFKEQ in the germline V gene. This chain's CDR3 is CASSQVRGETQYF. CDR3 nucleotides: TGTGCCAGCAGCCAAGTTCGGGGGGAGACCCAGTACTTC.

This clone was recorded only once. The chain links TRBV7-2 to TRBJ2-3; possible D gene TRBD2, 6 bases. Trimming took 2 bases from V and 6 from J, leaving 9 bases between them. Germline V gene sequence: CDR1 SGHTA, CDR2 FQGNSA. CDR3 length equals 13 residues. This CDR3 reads CASSLLEGDTQYF. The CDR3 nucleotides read TGTGCCAGCAGCTTACTGGAGGGGGATACGCAGTATTTT.

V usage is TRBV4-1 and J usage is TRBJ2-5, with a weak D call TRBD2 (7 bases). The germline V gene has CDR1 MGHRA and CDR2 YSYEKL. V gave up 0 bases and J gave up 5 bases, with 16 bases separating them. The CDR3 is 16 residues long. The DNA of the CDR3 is TGCGCCAGCAGCCAAGATCACCCGGGGGGCCGGGAGACCCAGTACTTC. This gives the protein CASSQDHPGGRETQYF.

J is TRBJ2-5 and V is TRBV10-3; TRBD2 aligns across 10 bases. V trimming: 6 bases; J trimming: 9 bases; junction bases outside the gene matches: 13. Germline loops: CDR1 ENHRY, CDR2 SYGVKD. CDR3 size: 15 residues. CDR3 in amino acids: CAIRTGTSASEAQYF. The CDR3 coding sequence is TGTGCCATCAGAACCGGGACTAGCGCTTCAGAAGCCCAGTACTTC.

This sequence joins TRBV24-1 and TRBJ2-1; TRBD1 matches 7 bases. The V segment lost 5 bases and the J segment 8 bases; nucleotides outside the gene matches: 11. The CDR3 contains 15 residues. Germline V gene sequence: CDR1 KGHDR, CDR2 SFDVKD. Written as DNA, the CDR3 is TGTGCCACCAGTGCCCCTCGACAGGGTGGCGATGAGCAGTTCTTC. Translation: CATSAPRQGGDEQFF.

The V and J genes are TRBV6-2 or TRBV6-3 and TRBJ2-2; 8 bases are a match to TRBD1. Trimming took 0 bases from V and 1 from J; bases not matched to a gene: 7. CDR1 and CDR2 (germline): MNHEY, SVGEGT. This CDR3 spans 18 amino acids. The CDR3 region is CASSYSPTGVQNTGELFF. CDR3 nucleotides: TGTGCCAGCAGTTACTCCCCGACAGGGGTTCAGAACACCGGGGAGCTGTTTTTT.

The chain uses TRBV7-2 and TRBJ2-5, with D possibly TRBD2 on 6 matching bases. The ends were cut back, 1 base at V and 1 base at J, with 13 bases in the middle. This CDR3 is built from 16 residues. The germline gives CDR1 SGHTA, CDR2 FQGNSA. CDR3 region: CASSLVRVGGQETQYF. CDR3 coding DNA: TGTGCCAGCAGCTTAGTCCGAGTGGGGGGCCAAGAGACCCAGTACTTC.

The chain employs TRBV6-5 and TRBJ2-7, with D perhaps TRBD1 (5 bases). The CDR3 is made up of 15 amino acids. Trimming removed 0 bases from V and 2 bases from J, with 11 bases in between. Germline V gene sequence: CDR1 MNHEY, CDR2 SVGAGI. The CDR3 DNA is TGTGCCAGCAGTTACTCGACAGCCTTCCCCTACGAGCAGTACTTC. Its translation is CASSYSTAFPYEQYF.

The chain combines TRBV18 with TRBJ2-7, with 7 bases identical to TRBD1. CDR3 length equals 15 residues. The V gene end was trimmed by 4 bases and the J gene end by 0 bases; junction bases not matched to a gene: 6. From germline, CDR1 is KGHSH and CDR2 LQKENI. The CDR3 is CASSLGTVSSYEQYF. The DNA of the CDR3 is TGTGCCAGCTCACTAGGGACAGTGAGCTCCTACGAGCAGTACTTC.

CDR3 sequence reads: CASSIARGDEQYF. DNA for the CDR3: TGTGCCAGTAGTATAGCTCGGGGGGACGAGCAGTACTTC. This chain uses TRBV19 with TRBJ2-7; 7 bases agree with TRBD2. V gave up 1 base and J gave up 5 bases; unmatched junction bases: 2. Germline V lookup: CDR1 LNHDA, CDR2 SQIVND (reference sequence). CDR3 length: 13 amino acids.